This record looks at one TCR beta chain sequence and its context. No antigen is known for it. The CDR3 is 17 amino acids. Germline V lookup: CDR1 SEHNR, CDR2 FQNEAQ (reference sequence). Trimming removed 6 bases at V and 4 bases at J, with 22 bases between. The entry originates in a study of somatic mutations in cytotoxic T cells in rheumatoid arthritis. Whole-study context: Patients had approximately 33 ml EDTA blood drawn right after diagnosis, before any treatment. Study-wide results and limits: The authors did not adjust the slight TRBV07 underrepresentation in rheumatoid arthritis patients for multiple comparisons. With 65 patients examined, several had a largest CD8+ clone exceeding 20% of CD8+ cells.

Assay: immunoSEQ multiplex PCR; the TCRdb copy retains only in-frame clones and omits some. The table shows roughly 30,000 clones, with around 84% occurring only once. Isolating CD4+ and CD8+ cells involved positive magnetic bead selection on an AutoMACS. Their purity was then checked by flow cytometry. This receptor was obtained from an adult with rheumatoid arthritis. This sequence joins TRBV7-9 and TRBJ1-3; maybe TRBD1 (6 bases). The specimen sequenced was CD8+ T cells sorted from blood. The CDR3 spells CASRDNTAGAVGNTIYF. In nucleotides, the CDR3 is TGTGCCAGCAGGGACAATACCGCGGGGGCAGTCGGAAACACCATATATTTT.